A single sample gave rise to the 5 T cell receptor beta chains below, sequenced in a study of graft-versus-host responses after intestinal transplantation (TCRdb year 2021). Library preparation employed the immunoSEQ multiplex PCR assay. Here the immuneACCESS table is served through TCRdb, limited to in-frame sequences with V and J called. Missing clones are a known gap in these copies; in checked studies unresolved V genes cover under half, and the rest lacks a known reason. The table for this sample lists some 16,000 clones; around 82% of them were counted only once. The ten biggest clones cover approximately 5.1% of the sample. Dithiothreitol, EDTA incubations and collagenase D digestion were used to isolate intraepithelial and lamina propria lymphocytes from graft specimens. The specimen was ileum tissue, collected 17 days after transplant. These receptors originate from a human patient who received an intestinal transplant, so some T cells may come from the graft donor.

The chain uses TRBV6-5 and TRBJ1-1; 8 bases line up with TRBD1. CDR3 length: 13 residues. Germline CDR1 is MNHEY and CDR2 is SVGAGI. Trimming cost V 7 bases and J 4 bases; bases outside gene matches: 5. The DNA of the CDR3 is TGTGCCAGCAACCCCAGGGGGCTCACTGAAGCTTTCTTT. It encodes CASNPRGLTEAFF.

The chain links TRBV6-5 to TRBJ2-3; D perhaps matches TRBD2 (5 bases). The CDR3 sequence is 15 residues long. CDR1 MNHEY and CDR2 SVGAGI come from the germline V gene. V lost 2 bases to trimming and J lost 6 bases, with 15 bases between them. CDR3: CASSYGTRRRDTQYF. The DNA of the CDR3 is TGTGCCAGCAGTTACGGAACTAGGCGCCGGGATACGCAGTATTTT.

This sequence joins TRBV27 and TRBJ1-2, with 7 bases lining up with TRBD1. V trimming: 6 bases; J trimming: 7 bases; junction bases outside the gene matches: 8. This CDR3 contains 13 residues. Germline values: CDR1 MNHEY, CDR2 SMNVEV (reference sequence). DNA of the CDR3: TGTGCCAGCAGCAACAGACAGGGTCTTGGCTACACCTTC. It codes for CASSNRQGLGYTF.

The gene calls are TRBV6-1 and TRBJ2-2; the D gene is possibly TRBD2 (7 bases). This CDR3 comprises 15 residues. Germline CDR1 and CDR2: MNHNS and SASEGT. V was cut by 9 bases and J by 6 bases, with 20 bases left in between. CDR3 sequence (DNA): TGTGCCAGTATGTGGCGGGGGCACCTCTCCGGGGAGCTGTTTTTT. Translated, it gives CASMWRGHLSGELFF.

V is TRBV11-2 and J is TRBJ2-2; D call uncertain. Germline V gene lookup returns CDR1 SGHAT and CDR2 FQNNGV. Trimming left V 1 base short and J 8 bases short, with 2 bases between. The CDR3 extends over 11 amino acids. The CDR3 nucleotides read TGTGCCAGCAGCTTAGCTGGGGAGCTGTTTTTT. It is translated as CASSLAGELFF.